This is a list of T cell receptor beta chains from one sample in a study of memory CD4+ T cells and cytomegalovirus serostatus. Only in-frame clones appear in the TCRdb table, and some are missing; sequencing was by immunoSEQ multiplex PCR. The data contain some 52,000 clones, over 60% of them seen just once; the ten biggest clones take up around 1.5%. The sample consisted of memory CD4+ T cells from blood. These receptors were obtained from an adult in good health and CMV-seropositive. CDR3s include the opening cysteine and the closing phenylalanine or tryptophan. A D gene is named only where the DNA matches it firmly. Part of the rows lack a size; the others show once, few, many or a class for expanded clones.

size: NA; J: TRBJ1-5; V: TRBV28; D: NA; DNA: TGTGCCAGCAGGTTGTGGGGGGGCTCTCAGCCCCAGCATTTT; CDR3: CASRLWGGSQPQHF
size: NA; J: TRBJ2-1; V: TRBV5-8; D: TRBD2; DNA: TGTGCCAGCAGCTTAGAACTAGCGGGCCCCTACAATGAGCAGTTCTTC; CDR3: CASSLELAGPYNEQFF
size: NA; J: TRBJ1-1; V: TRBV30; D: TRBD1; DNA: TGTGCCTGGAGTCGGACAGGGGGAGACACTGAAGCTTTCTTT; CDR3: CAWSRTGGDTEAFF
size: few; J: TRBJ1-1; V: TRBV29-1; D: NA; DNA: TGCAGCGGGACTGGGACGGGAGGAATGAACACTGAAGCTTTCTTT; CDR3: CSGTGTGGMNTEAFF
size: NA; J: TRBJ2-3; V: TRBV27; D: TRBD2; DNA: TGTGCCAGCAGTATTCCTAGCGGGCGCCGAAGCACAGATACGCAGTATTTT; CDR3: CASSIPSGRRSTDTQYF
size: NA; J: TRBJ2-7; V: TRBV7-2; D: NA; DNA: TGTGCCAGCAGCTCCAAGGGACGGGGTTCCTACGAGCAGTACTTC; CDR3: CASSSKGRGSYEQYF
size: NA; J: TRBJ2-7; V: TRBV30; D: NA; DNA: TGTGCCTGGAGTGATCAGGGGCCCTACGAGCAGTACTTC; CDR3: CAWSDQGPYEQYF
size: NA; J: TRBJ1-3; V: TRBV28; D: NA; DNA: TGTGCCAGCGAAGGAAACCCTGGAAACACCATATATTTT; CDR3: CASEGNPGNTIYF
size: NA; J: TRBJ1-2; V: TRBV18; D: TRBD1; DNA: TGTGCCAGCCGACCGGGACAGGGGAACTATGGCTACACCTTC; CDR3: CASRPGQGNYGYTF
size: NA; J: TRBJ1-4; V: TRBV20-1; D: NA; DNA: TGCAGTGAGAAGGTGGGGGAAAAACTGTTTTTT; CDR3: CSEKVGEKLFF
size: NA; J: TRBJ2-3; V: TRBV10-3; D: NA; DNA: TGTGCCATCAGTGAGTCGATCGGGGGTTCCACAGATACGCAGTATTTT; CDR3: CAISESIGGSTDTQYF
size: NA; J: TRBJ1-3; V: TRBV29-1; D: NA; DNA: TGCAGCGTTGATGGGTTAGGCGGAAACACCATATATTTT; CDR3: CSVDGLGGNTIYF
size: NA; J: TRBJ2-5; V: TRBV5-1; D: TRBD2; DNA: TGCGCCAGCAGTTTACTAGCGGGGCAAGAGACCCAGTACTTC; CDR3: CASSLLAGQETQYF
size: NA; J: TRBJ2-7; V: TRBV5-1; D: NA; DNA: TGCGCCAGCAGCTTGGCGACGGAGGGGAACGAGCAGTACTTC; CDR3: CASSLATEGNEQYF
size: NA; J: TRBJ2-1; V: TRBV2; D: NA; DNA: TGTGCCAGCAGTGGGACAGAGCTTAAGAATGAGCAGTTCTTC; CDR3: CASSGTELKNEQFF
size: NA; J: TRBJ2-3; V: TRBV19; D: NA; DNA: TGTGCCAGTAGTGCCCGCCCAGATACGCAGTATTTT; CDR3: CASSARPDTQYF
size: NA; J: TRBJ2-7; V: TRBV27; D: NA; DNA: TGTGCCAGCAGTTTAGCAGGTAGCTCCTACGAGCAGTACTTC; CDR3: CASSLAGSSYEQYF
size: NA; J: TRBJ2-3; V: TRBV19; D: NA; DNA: TGTGCCAGTAGTATGAAAGGACAGTCAATCACGCAGTATTTT; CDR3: CASSMKGQSITQYF
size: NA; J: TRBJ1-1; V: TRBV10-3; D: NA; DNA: TGTGCCATCAGTGAGCCAAGGGGTTTGGCCGGGATGAACACTGAAGCTTTCTTT; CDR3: CAISEPRGLAGMNTEAFF
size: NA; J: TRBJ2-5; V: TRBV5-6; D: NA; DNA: TGTGCCAGCAGCTTCCCAGCGGGGACACAAGAGACCCAGTACTTC; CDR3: CASSFPAGTQETQYF
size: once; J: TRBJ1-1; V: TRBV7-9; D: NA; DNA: TGTGCGAATACTCCCCCAGGGTTCACTGAAGCTTTCTTT; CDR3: CANTPPGFTEAFF
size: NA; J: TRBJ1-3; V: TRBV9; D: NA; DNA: TGTGCCAGCAGCGTAGAATTGGAGGCCTGGGGCTCTGGAAACACCATATATTTT; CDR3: CASSVELEAWGSGNTIYF
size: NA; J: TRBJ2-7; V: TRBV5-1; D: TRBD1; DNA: TGCGCCAGCAGCTTCGGGACAGAGACCTACGAGCAGTACTTC; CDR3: CASSFGTETYEQYF
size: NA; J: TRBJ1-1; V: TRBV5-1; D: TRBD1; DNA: TGCGCCAGCAGCCGCCGGGACAGGGGGGCTGAAGCTTTCTTT; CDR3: CASSRRDRGAEAFF
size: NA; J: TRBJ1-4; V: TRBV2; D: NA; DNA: TGTGCCAGCACCCCGGGTTCTAATGAAAAACTGTTTTTT; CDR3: CASTPGSNEKLFF
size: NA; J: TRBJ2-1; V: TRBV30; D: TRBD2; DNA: TGTGCCTGGAGTGGGGGACTAGCGGGAGTTAGCTCCTACAATGAGCAGTTCTTC; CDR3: CAWSGGLAGVSSYNEQFF
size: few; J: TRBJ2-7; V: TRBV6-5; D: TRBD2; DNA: TGTGCCAGCAGTTCGGGAGCGGGGGTTCTCGAGCAGTACTTC; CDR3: CASSSGAGVLEQYF
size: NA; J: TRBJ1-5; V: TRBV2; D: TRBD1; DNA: TGTGCCAGCAGTGAGCGAAACAGGGGGGCAAGACAGCCCCAGCATTTT; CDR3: CASSERNRGARQPQHF
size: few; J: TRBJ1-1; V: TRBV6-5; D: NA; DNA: TGTGCCAGCAGGACCGGGTGGAACACTGAAGCTTTCTTT; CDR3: CASRTGWNTEAFF
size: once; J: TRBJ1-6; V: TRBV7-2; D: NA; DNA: TGTGCCAGCAGCTTCGCCTTTAATTCACCCCTCCACTTT; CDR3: CASSFAFNSPLHF
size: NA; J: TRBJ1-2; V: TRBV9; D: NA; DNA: TGTGCCAGCAGCGTAGAGGTGTGGGGAGGAAACGGCTACACCTTC; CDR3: CASSVEVWGGNGYTF
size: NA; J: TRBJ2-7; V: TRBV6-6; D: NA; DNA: TGTGCCAGCAGCCCTGGGACCAGCAACTACGAGCAGTACTTC; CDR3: CASSPGTSNYEQYF
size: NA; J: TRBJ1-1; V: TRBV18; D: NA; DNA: TGTGCCAGCCTCTGGAAGGAGGGGACTGAAGCTTTCTTT; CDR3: CASLWKEGTEAFF
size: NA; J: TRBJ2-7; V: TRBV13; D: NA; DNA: TGTGCCAGCAGCCCTGACCGGGGGTGGAACTACGAGCAGTACTTC; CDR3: CASSPDRGWNYEQYF
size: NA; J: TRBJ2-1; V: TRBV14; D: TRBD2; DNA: TGTGCCAGCAGCCGCAGCGGGGCTTATGAGCAGTTCTTC; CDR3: CASSRSGAYEQFF
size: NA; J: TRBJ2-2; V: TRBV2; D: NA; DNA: TGTGCCAGCAGTTTAGGGGCATTGAACACCGGGGAGCTGTTTTTT; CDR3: CASSLGALNTGELFF
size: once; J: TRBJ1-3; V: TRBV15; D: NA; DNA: TGTGCCACCAGCAGGGACCGAGGCCAGAGAAACACCATATATTTT; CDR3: CATSRDRGQRNTIYF
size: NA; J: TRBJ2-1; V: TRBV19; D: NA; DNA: TGTGCCAGTAGCCCCGGGATCGGCCGCAATTCTAAGCAGTTCTTC; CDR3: CASSPGIGRNSKQFF
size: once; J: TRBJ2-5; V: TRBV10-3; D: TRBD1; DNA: TGTGCCACCCAAGGACAGGTCCAAGAGACCCAGTACTTC; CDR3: CATQGQVQETQYF
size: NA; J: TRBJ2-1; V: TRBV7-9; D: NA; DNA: TGTGCCAGCAGCTTTAATGAGTGGGCCTGGGTCTTC; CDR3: CASSFNEWAWVF
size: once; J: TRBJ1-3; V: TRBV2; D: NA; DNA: TGTGCCAGCAGTGAGGGGTTTATTGGAAACACCATATATTTT; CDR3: CASSEGFIGNTIYF
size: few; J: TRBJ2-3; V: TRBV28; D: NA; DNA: TGTGCCAGCAACCTGGGGTACAACACAGATACGCAGTATTTT; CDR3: CASNLGYNTDTQYF
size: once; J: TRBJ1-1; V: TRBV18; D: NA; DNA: TGTGCCAGCTCACCGATTGCAGGGAGGACTGAAGCTTTCTTT; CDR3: CASSPIAGRTEAFF
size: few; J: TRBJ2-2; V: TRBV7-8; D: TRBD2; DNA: TGTGCCAGCAGCTTAGATACTAGCGGGGGGGCATCTGGGAACACCGGGGAGCTGTTTTTT; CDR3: CASSLDTSGGASGNTGELFF
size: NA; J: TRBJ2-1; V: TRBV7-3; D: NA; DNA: TGTGCCAGCAGCTTGCGCCATGAATCTTTTAGCTCCTACAATGAGCAGTTCTTC; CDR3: CASSLRHESFSSYNEQFF
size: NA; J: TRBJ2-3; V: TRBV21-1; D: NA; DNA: TGTGCCAGCAGCAAACCGAGGGACAGGATAAACTCAGATACGCAGTATTTT; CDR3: CASSKPRDRINSDTQYF
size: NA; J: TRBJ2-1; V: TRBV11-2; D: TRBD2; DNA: TGTGCCAGCAGCTTAGGGAGGGGGACTAGCCGCCATGAGCAGTTCTTC; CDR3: CASSLGRGTSRHEQFF
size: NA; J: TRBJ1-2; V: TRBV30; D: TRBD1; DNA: TGTGCCTGGACTTCTGACAGGGCCTATGGCTACACCTTC; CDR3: CAWTSDRAYGYTF
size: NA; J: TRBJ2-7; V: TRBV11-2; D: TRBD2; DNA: TGTGCCAGCAGCCTACGACTAGCGGGGGGAACCTACGAGCAGTACTTC; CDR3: CASSLRLAGGTYEQYF
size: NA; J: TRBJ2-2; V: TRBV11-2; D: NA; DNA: TGTGCCAGCATACAGGGTTCTGTCGGGGAGCTGTTTTTT; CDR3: CASIQGSVGELFF
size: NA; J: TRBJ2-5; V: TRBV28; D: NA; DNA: TGTGCCAGCAGACTCGGGGCCGTTGGAGAGACCCAGTACTTC; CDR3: CASRLGAVGETQYF